The 21 T cell receptor beta chains presented below share a single source sample, sequenced in a study of T cell responses to AZD1222 COVID-19 vaccine. Sequencing was performed with immunoSEQ multiplex PCR; in TCRdb, only in-frame clones are kept and a portion is missing. The profile shows 58,000 or so clones, 75% to 90% of them singletons. The material was peripheral blood, obtained 28 days after the second AZD1222 dose. These receptors all come from an adult who received the AZD1222 COVID-19 vaccine.

V gene TRBV7-9 combines with J gene TRBJ1-5; a weak D match, TRBD1 (5 bases). CDR1 is SEHNR, CDR2 FQNEAQ, per germline (reference sequence). V lost 0 bases to trimming and J lost 7 bases, with 7 bases between them. The CDR3 sequence is 13 residues long. The CDR3 DNA reads TGTGCCAGCAGCTTAGCGCGGGGGCAGCCCCAGCATTTT. Translation gives CASSLARGQPQHF.

The chain uses TRBV9 and TRBJ2-7; 8 bases match TRBD2. The CDR3 sequence is 14 residues long. Trimming removed 4 bases from V and 0 bases from J; junction bases left unmatched: 3. Looked up from germline, CDR1 is SGDLS and CDR2 is YYNGEE. The CDR3 coding sequence is TGTGCCAGCAGCCGGGGGGGCTCCTCCTACGAGCAGTACTTC. Protein product: CASSRGGSSYEQYF.

The chain couples TRBV5-1 to TRBJ2-3; TRBD2 aligns across 7 bases. Germline V gives CDR1 SGHRS, CDR2 YFSETQ. The CDR3 has 16 amino acids. V lost 0 bases to trimming and J lost 0 bases; unmatched junction nucleotides: 4. Written as DNA, the CDR3 is TGCGCCAGCAGCTTGGGAGCGGGGCAAAGCACAGATACGCAGTATTTT. It specifies CASSLGAGQSTDTQYF.

The chain links TRBV3-1 (or the pseudogene TRBV3-2) to TRBJ2-7, with D tentatively TRBD1 or TRBD2 (5 bases each). Trimming pared 4 bases from V and 4 bases from J, leaving 14 bases between. The CDR3 has 14 amino acids. The germline V gene encodes CDR1 LGHDT and CDR2 YNNKEL (reference sequence). The DNA for the CDR3 is TGTGCCAGCAGCCCTCACCGGGGCGAGTACGAGCAGTACTTC. Its protein is CASSPHRGEYEQYF.

This clone was seen only a few times. This rearrangement joins TRBV4-1 to TRBJ2-6; TRBD1 matches at 8 bases. CDR1 MGHRA and CDR2 YSYEKL come from the germline V gene. This CDR3 has 17 residues. V was pared by 3 bases and J by 0 bases, with 4 bases of the junction left unmatched. The CDR3 nucleotides read TGCGCCAGCAGCCACGGACAGGGAGTCTCTGGGGCCAACGTCCTGACTTTC. It encodes CASSHGQGVSGANVLTF.

The rearrangement links TRBV28 to TRBJ1-5, with D maybe TRBD1 (5 bases). The CDR3 is made up of 13 amino acids. Germline-derived CDR1 and CDR2 are MDHEN and SYDVKM. Trimming left V 9 bases short and J 7 bases short, with 16 bases between. This chain's CDR3 is CASTGNLWQPQHF. The DNA of the CDR3 is TGTGCCAGTACAGGTAATTTGTGGCAGCCCCAGCATTTT.

CDR3 sequence (DNA): TGTGCCACCAGTGTGGGGGTCACCGGGGAGCTGTTTTTT. Amino acid sequence: CATSVGVTGELFF. This chain uses TRBV24-1 with TRBJ2-2, with D perhaps assigned TRBD1 or TRBD2 (5 bases each). The CDR3 spans 13 residues. Germline V gene lookup returns CDR1 KGHDR and CDR2 SFDVKD. V lost 5 bases and J lost 4, with 7 bases in between.

The chain uses TRBV6-5 and TRBJ1-2, with unresolved D. From germline, CDR1 is MNHEY and CDR2 SVGAGI. V shed 6 bases and J shed 8 bases, with 10 bases lying between them. The CDR3 extends over 11 amino acids. For the CDR3, the DNA is TGTGCCAGCAGCCCCCTGGGGGGCTACACCTTC. It codes for CASSPLGGYTF.

The CDR3 reads CASSLSYHNEQFF. CDR3 nucleotide sequence: TGTGCCAGCAGTTTATCGTATCACAATGAGCAGTTCTTC. This chain links TRBV28 with TRBJ2-1; D not resolved. The V gene lost 1 base and the J gene lost 5 bases, with 6 bases spanning the gap. This CDR3 has 13 amino acids. CDR1 MDHEN and CDR2 SYDVKM come from the germline V gene.

V and J are TRBV21-1 and TRBJ2-7; the table names TRBD2, a call not compared with the DNA. TRBV21-1 is shown as a pseudogene. The CDR3 covers 16 residues. DNA of the CDR3: TGTGCCAGCAGCAAAGGGAGGTCTATTCCTTCTCACGAGCAGTACTTC. It is translated as CASSKGRSIPSHEQYF.

This chain connects TRBV6-6 to TRBJ1-6; a weak D match, TRBD1 (5 bases). Germline CDR1 and CDR2: MNHNY and SVGAGI (reference sequence). This CDR3 has 12 residues. V was trimmed by 1 base and J by 11 bases, leaving 6 bases between them. CDR3 coding DNA: TGTGCCAGCAGTTACTTCAGGGCACCCCTCCACTTT. Its protein is CASSYFRAPLHF.

This rearrangement joins TRBV19 to TRBJ2-7; maybe TRBD1 (6 bases). Germline lookup yields CDR1 LNHDA and CDR2 SQIVND (reference sequence). The CDR3 length is 15 residues. V lost 0 bases and J 3 bases, leaving 12 bases between the germline ends. CDR3 in DNA: TGTGCCAGTAGTATAGAGGGACACGGTCTCTACGAGCAGTACTTC. This encodes CASSIEGHGLYEQYF.

The chain is built from TRBV15 and TRBJ2-3, with TRBD2 matching 9 bases. Trimming at V came to 3 bases and at J to 1 base, leaving 5 bases not matched to a gene. This CDR3 has 16 residues. CDR1 and CDR2 (germline): LNHNV, YYDKDF (reference sequence). This CDR3 reads CATSRGLAGRTDTQYF. The DNA of the CDR3 is TGTGCCACCAGCAGGGGCCTAGCGGGGCGCACAGATACGCAGTATTTT. Full variable domain (rest looked up from reference TRBV15 and TRBJ2-3): DAMVIQNPRYQVTQFGKPVTLSCSQTLNHNVMYWYQQKSSQAPKLLFHYYDKDFNNEADTPDNFQSRRPNTSFCFLDIRSPGLGDTAMYLCATSRGLAGRTDTQYFGPGTRLTVL.

The gene calls are TRBV4-3 and TRBJ2-1; D gene ambiguous. Trimming left V 2 bases short and J 6 bases short, with 5 bases between. This CDR3 has 12 amino acids. Per germline, CDR1 LGHNA and CDR2 YSLEER. DNA for the CDR3: TGCGCCAGCAGCCAACTAGGCAATGAGCAGTTCTTC. Translating gives CASSQLGNEQFF.

The V and J genes are TRBV7-9 and TRBJ1-5; D unresolved. The germline gives CDR1 SEHNR, CDR2 FQNEAQ (reference sequence). The CDR3 is 15 amino acids. V was clipped by 1 base and J by 3 bases, with 10 bases between them. The CDR3 here is CASSLGEAYNQPQHF. Written as DNA, the CDR3 is TGTGCCAGCAGCTTAGGGGAGGCTTACAATCAGCCCCAGCATTTT.

The chain is built from TRBV19 and TRBJ2-2, with D maybe TRBD2 (6 bases). The CDR3 has 17 residues. The V gene lost 3 bases and the J gene lost 3 bases, with 17 bases spanning the gap. CDR1 is LNHDA and CDR2 is SQIVND in the germline V gene (reference sequence). CDR3 sequence reads: CASSILGRGVDTGELFF. The CDR3 DNA follows: TGTGCCAGTAGTATCCTCGGGCGGGGTGTCGACACCGGGGAGCTGTTTTTT.

As DNA, the CDR3 is TGCGCCAGCAGCTTGGGGACATTCACTGGAAACACCATATATTTT. Translated, it gives CASSLGTFTGNTIYF. The chain uses TRBV5-1 and TRBJ1-3; a possible D gene is TRBD1 (5 bases). Trimming stripped 0 bases from V and 2 bases from J, with 9 bases between. The CDR3 totals 15 residues. CDR1 is SGHRS, CDR2 YFSETQ, per germline.

The chain joins TRBV9 to TRBJ1-3; weak D call: TRBD1 (5 bases). The CDR3 sequence is 15 residues long. V dropped 2 bases and J dropped 4 bases, with 13 bases sitting between them. Looked up from germline, CDR1 is SGDLS and CDR2 is YYNGEE. CDR3 DNA: TGTGCCAGCAGCGTTAATACCGGGGGGGGAAACACCATATATTTT. Its translation: CASSVNTGGGNTIYF.

The chain is built from TRBV10-3 and TRBJ1-2; maybe TRBD1 (5 bases). Trimming took 4 bases from V and 5 from J, leaving 11 bases between them. The CDR3 extends over 13 amino acids. The germline CDR1 and CDR2 sequences are ENHRY and SYGVKD. The CDR3 loop is CAISGEPGYGYTF. In DNA, the CDR3 is TGTGCCATCAGTGGGGAACCAGGGTATGGCTACACCTTC.

The V call is TRBV27, the J call TRBJ1-5; D gene ambiguous. Trimming took off 3 bases at V and 6 bases at J, with 12 bases between the two ends. The CDR3 totals 14 residues. CDR1 and CDR2 from the germline V gene are MNHEY and SMNVEV (reference sequence). CDR3 coding DNA: TGTGCCAGCAGTTTTTCCTCGTTGGGTCAGCCCCAGCATTTT. Its translation: CASSFSSLGQPQHF.

This sequence joins TRBV7-9 and TRBJ2-1; D possibly corresponds to TRBD1 (6 bases). The CDR3 spans 16 residues. Trimming took 6 bases from V and 0 from J, leaving 15 bases between them. Germline CDR1 is SEHNR and CDR2 is FQNEAQ (reference sequence). The DNA of the CDR3 is TGTGCCAGCAGTCCTGATACAGGGAGCTCCTACAATGAGCAGTTCTTC. Residues: CASSPDTGSSYNEQFF.